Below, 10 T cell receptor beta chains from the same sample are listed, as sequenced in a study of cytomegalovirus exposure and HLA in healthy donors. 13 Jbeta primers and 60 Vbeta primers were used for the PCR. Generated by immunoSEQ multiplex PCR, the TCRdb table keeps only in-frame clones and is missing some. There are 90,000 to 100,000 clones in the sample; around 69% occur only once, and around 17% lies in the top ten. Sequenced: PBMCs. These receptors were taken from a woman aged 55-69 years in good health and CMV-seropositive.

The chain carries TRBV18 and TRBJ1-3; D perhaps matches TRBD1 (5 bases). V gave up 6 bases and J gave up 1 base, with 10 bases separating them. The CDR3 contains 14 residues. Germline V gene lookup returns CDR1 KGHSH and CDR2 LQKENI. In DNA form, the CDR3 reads TGTGCCAGCTCGACAGCGACTTCTGGAAACACCATATATTTT. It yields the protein CASSTATSGNTIYF.

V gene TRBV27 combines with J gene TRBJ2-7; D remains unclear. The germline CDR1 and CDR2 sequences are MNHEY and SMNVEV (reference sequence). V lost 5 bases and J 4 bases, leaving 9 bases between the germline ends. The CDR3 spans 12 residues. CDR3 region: CASSPSPYEQYF. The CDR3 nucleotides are TGTGCCAGCAGTCCCTCCCCGTACGAGCAGTACTTC.

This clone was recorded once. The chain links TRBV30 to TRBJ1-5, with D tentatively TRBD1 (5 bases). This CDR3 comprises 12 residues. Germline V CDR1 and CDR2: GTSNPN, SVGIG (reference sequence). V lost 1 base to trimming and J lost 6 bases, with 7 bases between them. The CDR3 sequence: CAWSGGRQPQHF. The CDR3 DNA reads TGTGCCTGGAGTGGGGGCCGTCAGCCCCAGCATTTT.

CDR3 protein: CASSPPFAGGLYEQFF. In DNA form, the CDR3 reads TGTGCCAGCTCACCACCTTTTGCGGGAGGGCTTTATGAGCAGTTCTTC. V is TRBV18 and J is TRBJ2-1; TRBD2 agrees at 9 bases. From germline, CDR1 is KGHSH and CDR2 LQKENI. Unmatched junction bases numbered 8, after V lost 0 bases and J lost 8 bases. CDR3 size: 16 residues.

Here the CDR3 reads CAISEAAGGPSGELFF. The CDR3 DNA sequence: TGTGCCATCAGTGAGGCCGCGGGAGGGCCCTCCGGGGAGCTGTTTTTT. This chain uses TRBV10-3 with TRBJ2-2; 9 bases map to TRBD2. CDR1 ENHRY and CDR2 SYGVKD come from the germline V gene. The CDR3 extends over 16 amino acids. V lost 2 bases, J lost 6 bases, and 7 bases stayed unmatched.

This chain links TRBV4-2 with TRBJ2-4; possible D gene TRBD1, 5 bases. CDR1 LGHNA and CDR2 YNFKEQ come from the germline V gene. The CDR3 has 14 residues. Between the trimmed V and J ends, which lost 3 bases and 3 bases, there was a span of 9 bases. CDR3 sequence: CASSQDIGKNIQYF. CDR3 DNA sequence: TGTGCCAGCAGCCAGGACATCGGCAAAAACATTCAGTACTTC.

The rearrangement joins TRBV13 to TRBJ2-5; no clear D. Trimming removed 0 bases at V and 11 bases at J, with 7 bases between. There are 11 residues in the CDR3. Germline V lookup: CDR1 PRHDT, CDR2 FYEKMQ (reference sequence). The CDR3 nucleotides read TGTGCCAGCAGCTTAGGCGAAGAGCAGTACTTC. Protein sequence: CASSLGEEQYF.

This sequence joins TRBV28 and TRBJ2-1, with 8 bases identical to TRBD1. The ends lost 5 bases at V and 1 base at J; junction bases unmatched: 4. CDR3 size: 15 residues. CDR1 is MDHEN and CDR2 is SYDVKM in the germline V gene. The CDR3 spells CASSAGGGSYNEQFF. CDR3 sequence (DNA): TGTGCCAGCAGTGCAGGGGGCGGTTCCTACAATGAGCAGTTCTTC.

The CDR3 DNA is TGTGCCAGCAGCTTAGATCGGAGTGAGCAGTTCTTC. It is translated as CASSLDRSEQFF. The rearrangement uses TRBV11-3 and TRBJ2-1; D unresolved. Trimming shortened V by 0 bases and J by 9 bases, and 6 bases separated the two germline ends. Germline lookup yields CDR1 SGHNT and CDR2 YENEEA. The CDR3 loop spans 12 amino acids.

The CDR3 region has the DNA TGTGCCAGCAGCCAAGTCCCGACAGATTATGGCTACACCTTC. Translated: CASSQVPTDYGYTF. The chain is built from TRBV4-2 and TRBJ1-2; D might be TRBD1 (5 bases). The CDR3 runs 14 residues. Germline lookup yields CDR1 LGHNA and CDR2 YNFKEQ. V was clipped by 1 base and J by 5 bases, with 11 bases between them.